The clone carrying this T cell receptor beta chain has a single count. The control participants were healthy donors, and these controls were matched with respect to both age and sex. RNA was extracted with the RNeasy kit, and a quantity of roughly 0.45 to 1 ug was reverse transcribed using random hexamers. An immunoSEQ multiplex PCR amplified TCR beta CDR3 over 54 Vbeta and 13 Jbeta. TCRdb ran MiXCR on the immunoSEQ multiplex PCR reads and lists one entry per CDR3 protein. The sample lists 150,000 or so distinct CDR3 sequences; 85% to 95% were seen once. The sample originates from a study of CD8 T cells in Susac syndrome. Germline trimming cut 0 bases from V and 3 bases from J; bases unmatched to any gene: 10. The CDR3 totals 19 residues. From germline, CDR1 is SGHTA and CDR2 FQGNSA.

The sequence was obtained from a human donor in good health. The specimen sequenced was CD4+ T cells from PBMCs. The chain joins TRBV7-2 to TRBJ1-4; 10 bases agree with TRBD1. CDR3 sequence: CASSLAQTGGSRANEKLFF. The CDR3 DNA reads as TGTGCCAGCAGCTTAGCGCAGACAGGGGGCTCCAGGGCTAATGAAAAACTGTTTTTT.